The clone carrying this TCR beta chain occurred a few times. Its antigen is not identified. This sample was included in a study of cytomegalovirus exposure and HLA in healthy donors. Primers for the PCR totalled 60 Vbeta and 13 Jbeta. Original handling: Roughly 10 million shared chains were among around 78 million unique TCR beta chains counted in a later analysis. Some clones are missing from TCRdb's copy, which holds only in-frame ones; the method was immunoSEQ multiplex PCR. V and J calls and clone size are as listed in that table; D and trimming were resolved from the DNA. The sample consists of under 150,000 clones, around 72% of them appearing once. Trimming removed 0 bases from V and 2 bases from J, with 20 bases in between. This CDR3 comprises 17 residues. From germline, CDR1 is GTSNPN and CDR2 SVGIG (reference sequence). Notes on the study in general: Most of the CMV-associated TCR beta chains (in a later analysis) appeared to be HLA-restricted.

The clonotype was recovered from a human donor in good health. Sequenced input: PBMCs. This chain connects TRBV30 to TRBJ2-7; D remains unclear. In DNA, the CDR3 is TGTGCCTGGAGTGTAAGTGTTCGGAACAGCCCAACCTACGAGCAGTACTTC. It encodes CAWSVSVRNSPTYEQYF.